This TCR beta chain stems from a study of T cells expressing NK-cell markers. Study-wide results and caveats: Unclear, still, was the HCMV specificity of the expanded NKG2C+ T cell clones.

One entry per CDR3 protein, without DNA, is what TCRdb gives after re-calling the 5' RACE reads. The sample holds some 440,000 distinct CDR3 sequences. To note about this clonotype: Its antigen is still unknown.

The CDR3 spans 13 residues. Germline CDR1 is DFQATT and CDR2 is SNEGSKA (reference sequence). This chain uses TRBV20-1 with TRBJ2-1; TCRdb names TRBD2, which stays unverified in the absence of DNA. This receptor was taken from a woman in her forties or fifties in good health. Sequenced material: blood T cells: a sorted CD56 or NKG2C T cell subset, CD4+ or CD8+ T cells, or bulk PBMC T cells (not recorded which). The CDR3 loop is CSGAGSTRNEQFF.